The clone carrying this T cell receptor beta chain was seen once. Antigen specificity is unknown. The data stem from a study of cytomegalovirus exposure and HLA in healthy donors. Overall study: Around 190 million T cells yielded approximately 100 million unique TCR beta sequences, as an earlier analysis found. Among the roughly 400 genotyped donors, more than 70% were placed in the Caucasian-associated ancestry cluster. General study points: Among TCR beta chains, those listed as cytomegalovirus-associated numbered over 150.

The CDR3 consists of 15 residues. V lost 3 bases, J lost 5 bases, and 11 bases lay in between. CDR1 and CDR2 (germline): LGHNA, YNFKEQ. The PCR was carried out with 60 Vbeta primers and 13 Jbeta primers. Repertoires were generated with immunoSEQ multiplex PCR, while TCRdb's copy carries only in-frame clones and drops some. The sample contains over 90,000 clones, about 71% of which appear only once. V is TRBV4-2 and J is TRBJ1-6; D ambiguous. The origin of this receptor is a woman between 50 and 59 years old in good health and CMV-seronegative. The sequencing sample was made of PBMCs. The CDR3 loop is CASSHPGRDNSPLHF. The CDR3 region has the DNA TGTGCCAGCAGCCACCCCGGGAGGGATAATTCACCCCTCCACTTT.